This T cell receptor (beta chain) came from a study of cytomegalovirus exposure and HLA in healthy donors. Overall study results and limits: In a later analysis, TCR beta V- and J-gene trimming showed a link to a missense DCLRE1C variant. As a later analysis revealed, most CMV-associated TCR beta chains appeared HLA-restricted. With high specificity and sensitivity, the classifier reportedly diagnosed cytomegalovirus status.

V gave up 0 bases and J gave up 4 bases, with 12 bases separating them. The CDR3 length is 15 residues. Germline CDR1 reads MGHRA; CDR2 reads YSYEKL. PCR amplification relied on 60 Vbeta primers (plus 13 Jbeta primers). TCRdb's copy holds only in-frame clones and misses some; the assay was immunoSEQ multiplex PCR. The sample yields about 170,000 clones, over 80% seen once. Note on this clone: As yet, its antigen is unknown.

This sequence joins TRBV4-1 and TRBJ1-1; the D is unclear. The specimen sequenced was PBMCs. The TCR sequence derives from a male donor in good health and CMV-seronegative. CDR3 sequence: CASSQDLGLGTEAFF. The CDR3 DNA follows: TGCGCCAGCAGCCAAGATCTGGGCTTGGGCACTGAAGCTTTCTTT.